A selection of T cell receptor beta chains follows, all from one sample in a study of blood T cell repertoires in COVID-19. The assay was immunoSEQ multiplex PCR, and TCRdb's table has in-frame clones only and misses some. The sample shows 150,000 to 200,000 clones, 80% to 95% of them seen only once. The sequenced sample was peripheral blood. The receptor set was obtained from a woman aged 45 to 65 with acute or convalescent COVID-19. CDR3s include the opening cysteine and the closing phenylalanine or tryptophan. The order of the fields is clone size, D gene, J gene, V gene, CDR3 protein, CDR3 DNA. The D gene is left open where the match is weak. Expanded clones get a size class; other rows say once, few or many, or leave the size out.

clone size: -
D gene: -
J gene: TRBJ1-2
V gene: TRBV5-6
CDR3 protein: CASSFLAGLGYTF
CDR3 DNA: TGTGCCAGCAGCTTTCTCGCTGGACTTGGCTACACCTTC

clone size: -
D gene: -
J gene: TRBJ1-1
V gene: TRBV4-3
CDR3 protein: CASSQDGLGAAEAFF
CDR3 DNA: TGCGCCAGCAGCCAAGATGGGTTAGGGGCAGCTGAAGCTTTCTTT

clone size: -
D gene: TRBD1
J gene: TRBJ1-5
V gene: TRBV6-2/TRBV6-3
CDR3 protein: CASSSQGNNQPQHF
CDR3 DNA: TGTGCCAGCAGTTCACAGGGGAACAATCAGCCCCAGCATTTT

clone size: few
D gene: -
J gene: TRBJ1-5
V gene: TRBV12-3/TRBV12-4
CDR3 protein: CASSKGANQPQHF
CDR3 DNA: TGTGCCAGCAGTAAGGGAGCGAATCAGCCCCAGCATTTT

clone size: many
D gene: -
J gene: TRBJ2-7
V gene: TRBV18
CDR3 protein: CASSLGHSLYEQYF
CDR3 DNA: TGTGCCAGCTCACTTGGACATTCGCTCTACGAGCAGTACTTC

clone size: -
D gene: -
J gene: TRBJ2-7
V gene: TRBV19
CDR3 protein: CASSIESRDGDEQYF
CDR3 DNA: TGTGCCAGTAGTATCGAGTCCAGGGATGGGGACGAGCAGTACTTC

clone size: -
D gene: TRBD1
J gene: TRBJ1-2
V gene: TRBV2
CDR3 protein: CASSEGDSYGYTF
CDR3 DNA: TGTGCCAGCAGTGAAGGGGACAGCTATGGCTACACCTTC

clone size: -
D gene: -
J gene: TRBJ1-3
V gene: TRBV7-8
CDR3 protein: CASSLRRGSGNTIYF
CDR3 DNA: TGTGCCAGCAGCTTACGACGGGGCTCTGGAAACACCATATATTTT

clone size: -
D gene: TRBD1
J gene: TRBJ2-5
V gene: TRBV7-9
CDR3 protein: CASSLVGTGQETQYF
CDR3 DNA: TGTGCCAGCAGCTTAGTGGGGACAGGGCAAGAGACCCAGTACTTC

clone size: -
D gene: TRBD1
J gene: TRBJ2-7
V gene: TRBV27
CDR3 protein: CASSRNAGTGVYEQYF
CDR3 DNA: TGTGCCAGCAGCCGAAATGCCGGGACAGGGGTGTACGAGCAGTACTTC

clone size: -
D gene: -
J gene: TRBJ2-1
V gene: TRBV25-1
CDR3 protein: CASSDRRLVIEQFF
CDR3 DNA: TGTGCCAGCAGTGATCGAAGACTCGTCATTGAGCAGTTCTTC

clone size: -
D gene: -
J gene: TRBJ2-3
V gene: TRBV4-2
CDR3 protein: CASSQESTPTQYF
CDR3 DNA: TGTGCCAGCAGCCAAGAATCAACTCCTACGCAGTATTTT

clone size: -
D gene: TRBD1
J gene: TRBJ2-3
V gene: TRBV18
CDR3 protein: CASSPTGGIDTQYF
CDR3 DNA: TGTGCCAGCTCACCGACAGGGGGGATAGATACGCAGTATTTT

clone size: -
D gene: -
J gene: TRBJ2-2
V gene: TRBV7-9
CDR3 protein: CASSLRTENTGELFF
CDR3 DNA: TGTGCCAGCAGCTTAAGGACAGAGAACACCGGGGAGCTGTTTTTT

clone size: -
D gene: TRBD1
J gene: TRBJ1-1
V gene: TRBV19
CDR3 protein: CASSITGQSHAFF
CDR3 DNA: TGTGCCAGTAGTATTACGGGACAGAGCCACGCTTTCTTT

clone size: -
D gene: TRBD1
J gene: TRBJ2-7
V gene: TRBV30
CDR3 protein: CAWTKQGGFYEQYF
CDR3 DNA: TGTGCCTGGACCAAACAGGGGGGCTTTTACGAGCAGTACTTC

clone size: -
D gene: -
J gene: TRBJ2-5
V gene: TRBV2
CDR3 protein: CASSPPYQETQYF
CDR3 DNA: TGTGCCAGCAGTCCCCCGTACCAAGAGACCCAGTACTTC

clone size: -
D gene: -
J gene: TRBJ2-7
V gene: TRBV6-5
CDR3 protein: CASRQVSYEQYF
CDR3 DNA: TGTGCCAGCAGGCAGGTTTCCTACGAGCAGTACTTC

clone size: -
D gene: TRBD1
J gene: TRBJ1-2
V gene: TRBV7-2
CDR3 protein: CASSLDPGQGAINYGYTF
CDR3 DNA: TGTGCCAGCAGCTTAGACCCCGGACAGGGGGCGATTAACTATGGCTACACCTTC

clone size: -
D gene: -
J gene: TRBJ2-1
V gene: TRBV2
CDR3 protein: CASTHGRGLPQFF
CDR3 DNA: TGTGCCAGCACCCACGGGCGGGGACTCCCGCAGTTCTTC

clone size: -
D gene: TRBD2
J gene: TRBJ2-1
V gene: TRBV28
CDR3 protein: CASSLTGTSVYNEQFF
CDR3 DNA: TGTGCCAGCAGTCTAACCGGGACTAGCGTTTACAATGAGCAGTTCTTC

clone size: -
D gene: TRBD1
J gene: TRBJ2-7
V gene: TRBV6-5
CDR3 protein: CASSRLQGAYEQYF
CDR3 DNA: TGTGCCAGCAGCCGGCTACAGGGGGCCTACGAGCAGTACTTC

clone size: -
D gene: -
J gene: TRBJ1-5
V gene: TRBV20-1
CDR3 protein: CSASIGGFNQPQHF
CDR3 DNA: TGCAGTGCTAGTATAGGAGGTTTCAATCAGCCCCAGCATTTT

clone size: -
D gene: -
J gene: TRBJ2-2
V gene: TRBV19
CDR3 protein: CASSILAGERGELFF
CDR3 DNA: TGTGCCAGTAGTATTCTTGCTGGCGAGAGAGGTGAGCTGTTTTTT

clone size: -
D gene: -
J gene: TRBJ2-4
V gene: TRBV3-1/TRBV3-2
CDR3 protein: CASSQDLGDLVAKNIQYF
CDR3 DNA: TGTGCCAGCAGCCAAGATTTAGGTGACTTAGTAGCCAAAAACATTCAGTACTTC

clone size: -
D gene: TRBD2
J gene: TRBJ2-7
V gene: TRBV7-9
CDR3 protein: CASSLGEGGEQYF
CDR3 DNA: TGTGCCAGCAGCCTTGGGGAGGGTGGTGAGCAGTACTTC

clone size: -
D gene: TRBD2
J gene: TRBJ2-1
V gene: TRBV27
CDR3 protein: CASSLSSGFNNEQFF
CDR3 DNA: TGTGCCAGCAGTTTGAGTAGCGGGTTCAACAATGAGCAGTTCTTC

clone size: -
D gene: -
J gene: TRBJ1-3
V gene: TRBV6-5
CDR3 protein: CASSPLTGVGNTIYF
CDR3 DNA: TGTGCCAGCAGTCCCCTAACGGGGGTCGGAAACACCATATATTTT

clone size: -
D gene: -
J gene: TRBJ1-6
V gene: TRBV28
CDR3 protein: CASRADGGLGSPLHF
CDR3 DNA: TGTGCCAGCAGGGCCGACGGGGGGTTAGGTTCACCCCTCCACTTT

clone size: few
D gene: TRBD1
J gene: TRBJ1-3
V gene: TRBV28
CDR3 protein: CASSSQGMENTIYF
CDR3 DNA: TGTGCCAGCAGTTCACAGGGGATGGAAAACACCATATATTTT

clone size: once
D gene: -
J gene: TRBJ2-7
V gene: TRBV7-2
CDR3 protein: CASSLSRGGVTYEQYF
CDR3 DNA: TGTGCCAGCAGCTTATCGAGAGGCGGGGTAACCTACGAGCAGTACTTC

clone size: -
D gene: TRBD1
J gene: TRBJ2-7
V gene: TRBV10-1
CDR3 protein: CASSGSSGSQGVYEQYF
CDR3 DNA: TGCGCCAGCAGTGGATCTTCGGGATCCCAGGGGGTATACGAGCAGTACTTC

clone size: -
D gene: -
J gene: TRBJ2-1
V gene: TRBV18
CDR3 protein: CASSPPRQTTHNEQFF
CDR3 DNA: TGTGCCAGCTCACCCCCTAGACAGACGACACACAATGAGCAGTTCTTC

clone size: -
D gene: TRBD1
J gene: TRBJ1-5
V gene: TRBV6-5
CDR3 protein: CASSIPGQEHF
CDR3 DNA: TGTGCCAGCTCTATTCCGGGACAGGAGCATTTT

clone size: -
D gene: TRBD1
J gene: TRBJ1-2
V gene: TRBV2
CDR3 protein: CASGMGQIYGYTF
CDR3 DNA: TGTGCCAGCGGGATGGGACAGATCTATGGCTACACCTTC

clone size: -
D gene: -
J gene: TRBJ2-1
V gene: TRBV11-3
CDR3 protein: CASSLEPGNYNEQFF
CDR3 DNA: TGTGCCAGCAGCTTAGAGCCCGGGAATTACAATGAGCAGTTCTTC

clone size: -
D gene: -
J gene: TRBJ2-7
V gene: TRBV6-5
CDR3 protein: CASSYSKLGGYEQYF
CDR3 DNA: TGTGCCAGCAGTTACTCGAAATTGGGAGGCTACGAGCAGTACTTC

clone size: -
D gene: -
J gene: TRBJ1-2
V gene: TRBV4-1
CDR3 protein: CASSQASGNGYTF
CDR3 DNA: TGCGCCAGCAGCCAAGCGTCAGGGAATGGCTACACCTTC

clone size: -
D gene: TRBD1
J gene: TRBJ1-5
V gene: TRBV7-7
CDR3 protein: CASSQPGQGDWPQHF
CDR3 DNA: TGTGCTAGCAGTCAACCGGGACAGGGGGATTGGCCCCAGCATTTT

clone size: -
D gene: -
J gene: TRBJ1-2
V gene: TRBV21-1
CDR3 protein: CASSLHPVDRDYYGYTF
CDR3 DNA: TGTGCCAGCAGCCTGCATCCCGTGGACAGGGACTACTATGGCTACACCTTC

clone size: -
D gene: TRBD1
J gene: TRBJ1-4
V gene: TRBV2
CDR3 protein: CASSPGTGVFATNEKLFF
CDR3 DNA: TGTGCCAGCAGCCCCGGGACAGGGGTATTTGCAACTAATGAAAAACTGTTTTTT

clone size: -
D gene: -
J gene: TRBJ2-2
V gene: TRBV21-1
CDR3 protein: CASSKVHCTGELFF
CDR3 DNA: TGTGCCAGCAGCAAAGTTCATTGCACCGGGGAGCTGTTTTTT

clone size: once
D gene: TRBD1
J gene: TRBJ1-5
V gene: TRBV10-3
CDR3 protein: CAIGTGLNQPQHF
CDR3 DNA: TGTGCCATAGGGACAGGGTTAAATCAGCCCCAGCATTTT

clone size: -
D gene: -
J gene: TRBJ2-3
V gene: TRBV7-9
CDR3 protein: CASSFGEDGTDTQYF
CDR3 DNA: TGTGCCAGCAGCTTTGGGGAGGACGGCACAGATACGCAGTATTTT

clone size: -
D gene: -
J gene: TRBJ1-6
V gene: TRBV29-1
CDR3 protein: CSAKTDRYSPLHF
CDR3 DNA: TGCAGCGCTAAAACCGACAGATATTCACCCCTCCACTTT

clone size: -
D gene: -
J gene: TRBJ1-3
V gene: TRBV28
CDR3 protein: CASSSAGASSGNTIYF
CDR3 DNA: TGTGCCAGCAGTTCCGCGGGTGCTTCCTCTGGAAACACCATATATTTT

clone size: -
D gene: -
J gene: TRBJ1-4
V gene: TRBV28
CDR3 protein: CASRHHRETNEKLFF
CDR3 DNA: TGTGCCAGCAGGCACCACAGGGAAACTAATGAAAAACTGTTTTTT

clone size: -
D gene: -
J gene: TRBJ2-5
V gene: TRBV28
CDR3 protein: CASSKKGHWGETQYF
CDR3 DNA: TGTGCCAGCAGTAAGAAGGGACATTGGGGAGAGACCCAGTACTTC

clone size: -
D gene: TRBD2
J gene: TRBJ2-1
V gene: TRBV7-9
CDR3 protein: CASTKIAGIDENEQFF
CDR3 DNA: TGTGCCAGCACTAAAATAGCGGGGATAGATGAAAATGAGCAGTTCTTC

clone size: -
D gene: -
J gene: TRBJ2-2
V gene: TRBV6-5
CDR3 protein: CASSYSLRGGELFF
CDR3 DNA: TGTGCCAGCAGTTACTCTTTGAGAGGCGGGGAGCTGTTTTTT

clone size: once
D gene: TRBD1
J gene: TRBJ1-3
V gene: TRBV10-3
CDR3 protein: CATVGQGAGNTIYF
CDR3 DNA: TGTGCCACCGTTGGACAGGGGGCTGGAAACACCATATATTTT

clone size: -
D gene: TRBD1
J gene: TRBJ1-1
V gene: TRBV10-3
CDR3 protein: CAISEQGQENTEAFF
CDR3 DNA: TGTGCCATCAGTGAGCAGGGACAGGAGAACACTGAAGCTTTCTTT

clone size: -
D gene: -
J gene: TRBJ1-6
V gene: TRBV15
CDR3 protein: CATSREKSTGSPLHF
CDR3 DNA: TGTGCCACCAGCAGAGAGAAGAGTACGGGATCACCCCTCCACTTT

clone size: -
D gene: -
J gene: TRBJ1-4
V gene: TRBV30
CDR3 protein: CAWSRSGGGEKLFF
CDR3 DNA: TGTGCCTGGAGCCGGTCCGGGGGAGGCGAAAAACTGTTTTTT

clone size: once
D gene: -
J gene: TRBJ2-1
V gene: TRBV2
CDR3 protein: CASSVGLVDEQFF
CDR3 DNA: TGTGCCAGCAGTGTCGGACTGGTCGATGAGCAGTTCTTC